This T cell receptor beta chain is from a study of breast tumors, draining lymph nodes, adjacent tissues. Study-level points and caveats: Tumor and nontumor repertoires were significantly more similar in luminal-like than in basal-like breast cancer. That most tumor T cells come from lymph nodes remained unproven. Compared with lymph nodes, tumors were less diverse; compared with nontumor tissue, more.

This CDR3 has 13 amino acids. Per the germline V gene, CDR1 is DFQATT and CDR2 is SNEGSKA (reference sequence). V gave up 5 bases and J gave up 0 bases, with 11 bases separating them. This clonotype was picked up many times. What it binds is unknown. Using its own MiXCR run on the multiplex PCR reads, TCRdb lists one record per CDR3 protein. The table shows some 85,000 distinct CDR3 sequences, with approximately 29% occurring only once. Samples came from axillary lymph nodes draining the breast cancer. The specimen sequenced was axillary lymph node tissue. The receptor was derived from a female donor with breast cancer. Some clones in this sample may be carry-over from other donors' samples. The rearrangement joins TRBV20-1 to TRBJ2-7; tentative D call: TRBD1 (7 bases). The CDR3 coding sequence is TGCAGTGCTGCGGGACAGAGCTCCTACGAGCAGTACTTC. This encodes CSAAGQSSYEQYF.